This is a list of T cell receptor beta chains from one sample in a study of blood T cell repertoires in COVID-19. Only in-frame clones appear in the TCRdb table, and some are missing; sequencing was by immunoSEQ multiplex PCR. The data hold approximately 230,000 clones, with around nine tenths observed a single time. Source material: PBMCs or T cells enriched from blood (not recorded which). These TCRs come from a woman between 45 and 60 years old with acute COVID-19. Each CDR3 is given with its conserved first and last residue. D genes are given only for firm matches. The listing skips clone size in some rows; elsewhere it reads once, few, many or a size class.

j_call,v_call,d_call,clone_size,cdr3_nt,cdr3_aa
TRBJ2-7,TRBV4-3,.,.,TGCGCCAGCAGCCCCCGGGACACCTTCTACGAGCAGTACTTC,CASSPRDTFYEQYF
TRBJ1-4,TRBV15,TRBD1,.,TGTGCCACCAGCCCCGTCCGGACAGGGGGCGAAAAACTGTTTTTT,CATSPVRTGGEKLFF
TRBJ1-2,TRBV6-5,.,.,TGTGCCAGCAGAAAACACCAGGGTGAGAACTATGGCTACACCTTC,CASRKHQGENYGYTF
TRBJ2-7,TRBV5-1,TRBD2,.,TGCGCCAGCGCCACCGAACCGGGGGAGGGCTACGAGCAGTACTTC,CASATEPGEGYEQYF
TRBJ1-4,TRBV7-2,TRBD1,.,TGTGCCAGCACACCAGGGGGGAGGAGACATGAAAAACTGTTTTTT,CASTPGGRRHEKLFF
TRBJ1-1,TRBV7-8,.,.,TGTGCCAGCAGCTTTTTTCGCGATACTGAAGCTTTCTTT,CASSFFRDTEAFF
TRBJ2-1,TRBV28,TRBD2,once,TGTGCCAGCAGTTTATACGGAGCGGGAGGGTTATACAATGAGCAGTTCTTC,CASSLYGAGGLYNEQFF
TRBJ2-7,TRBV3-1/TRBV3-2,TRBD1,.,TGTGCCAGCAGCCAGCTTACAGGGGACCCACCGGCGGACGAGCAGTACTTC,CASSQLTGDPPADEQYF
TRBJ2-7,TRBV4-3,.,many,TGCGCCAGCAGCCAAGATGTAACGGGAGTCTACGAGCAGTACTTC,CASSQDVTGVYEQYF
TRBJ2-1,TRBV7-9,TRBD2,.,TGTGCCAGCAGCCCTGGACTAGCGGGAGTGGAAGAGCAGTTCTTC,CASSPGLAGVEEQFF
TRBJ1-5,TRBV28,.,.,TGTGCCAGCAGTTCCCCTACCAGGGGCACCAATCAGCCCCAGCATTTT,CASSSPTRGTNQPQHF
TRBJ2-5,TRBV19,.,.,TGTGCCAGTAGTATCGACCCCGGGACAAAGAAGACCCAGTACTTC,CASSIDPGTKKTQYF
TRBJ2-2,TRBV5-1,.,.,TGCGCCAGCAGCGTCCTCAGGTCCGCGAACACCGGGGAGCTGTTTTTT,CASSVLRSANTGELFF
TRBJ2-1,TRBV27,.,.,TGTGCCATCGAAAACGGGGGCTCCTACAATGAGCAGTTCTTC,CAIENGGSYNEQFF
TRBJ1-5,TRBV16,.,.,TGTGCCAGCAGCCAAGACAGGAATCAGCCCCAGCATTTT,CASSQDRNQPQHF
TRBJ2-3,TRBV7-9,TRBD2,once,TGTGCCAGCAGCTCAAAGGGACTAGGACCGAAAGATACGCAGTATTTT,CASSSKGLGPKDTQYF
TRBJ2-5,TRBV5-1,TRBD2,.,TGCGCCAGCAGCTCCATAGCGGGAGCAGAGACCCAGTACTTC,CASSSIAGAETQYF
TRBJ2-1,TRBV5-4,.,.,TGTGCCAGCACGCCCGGGGGGCCCGTTTACAATGAGCAGTTCTTC,CASTPGGPVYNEQFF
TRBJ2-5,TRBV3-1/TRBV3-2,TRBD2,.,TGTGCCAGCAGCCACCCTCAGGGACTAAAGCGGATGTACCAAGAGACCCAGTACTTC,CASSHPQGLKRMYQETQYF
TRBJ1-2,TRBV9,TRBD1,.,TGTGCCAGCAGCGGACCCTCCGGGACAGCGAGCTATGGCTACACCTTC,CASSGPSGTASYGYTF
TRBJ2-4,TRBV4-2,.,.,TGTGCCAGCAGAAAGAACAGGGTTCGGGAAAACATTCAGTACTTC,CASRKNRVRENIQYF
TRBJ2-1,TRBV7-2,TRBD1,.,TGTGCCAGCAGCTTAAGGGGACAGGGGATCGATGAGCAGTTCTTC,CASSLRGQGIDEQFF